The clone carrying this TCR beta chain was seen a handful of times. Antigen: not known. Using CD45RO/CCR7/CD25/CD127/CD95/CD27, CD4+ naive, central memory, regulatory and stem cell-like memory cells were sorted. The isolated RNA, all of it, was reverse transcribed, so expressed TCRB transcripts were what got sequenced. Generated by immunoSEQ multiplex PCR, the TCRdb table keeps only in-frame clones and is missing some. Of more than 100,000 clones detected, about 17% appear once; the ten largest clones hold approximately 2.2%. The sample comes from a study of beta chain features in type 1 diabetes. General study results and limits: With patients and controls alike, PCR might favor shorter templates to an equal degree. Among all four CD4+ subsets, Type 1 diabetes patients had TCRB CDR3s that were moderately but significantly shorter.

The sequence was collected from a man aged 25-45 years with type 1 diabetes. The sequenced sample was central memory CD4+ T cells from blood.

The CDR3 loop is CASRTQVSADTQYF. CDR3 nucleotides: TGTGCCAGCAGGACACAGGTGTCGGCAGATACGCAGTATTTT. This chain joins TRBV6-5 and TRBJ2-3, with D perhaps TRBD1 (5 bases). CDR1 is MNHEY and CDR2 is SVGAGI in the germline V gene. The CDR3 length is 14 residues. The V end lost 6 bases, the J end lost 4 bases, and 14 bases lay between the germline ends.